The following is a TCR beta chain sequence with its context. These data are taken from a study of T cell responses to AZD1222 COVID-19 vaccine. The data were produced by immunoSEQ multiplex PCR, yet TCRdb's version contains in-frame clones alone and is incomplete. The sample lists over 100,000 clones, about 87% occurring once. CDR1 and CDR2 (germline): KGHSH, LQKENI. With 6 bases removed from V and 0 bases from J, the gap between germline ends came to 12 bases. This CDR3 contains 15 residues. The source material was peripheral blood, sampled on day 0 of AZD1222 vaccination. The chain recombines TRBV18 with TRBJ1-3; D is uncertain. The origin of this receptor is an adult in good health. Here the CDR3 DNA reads TGTGCCAGCTCCACTGGACCTGGCTCTGGAAACACCATATATTTT. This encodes CASSTGPGSGNTIYF. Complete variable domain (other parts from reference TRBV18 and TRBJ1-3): NAGVMQNPRHLVRRRGQEARLRCSPMKGHSHVYWYRQLPEEGLKFMVYLQKENIIDESGMPKERFSAEFPKEGPSILRIQQVVRGDSAAYFCASSTGPGSGNTIYFGEGSWLTVV.